This TCR beta chain came from a study of cytomegalovirus exposure and HLA in healthy donors. Regarding the study as a whole: A few CMV-associated chains proved CMV antigen-specific in vitro.

Researchers ran the PCR with 60 Vbeta and 13 Jbeta primers. Only in-frame clones appear in the TCRdb table, and some are missing; sequencing was by immunoSEQ multiplex PCR. The sample holds under 150,000 clones, roughly 80% seen once. V shed 2 bases, J shed 5 bases, and the junction held 11 bases outside the gene matches. Germline lookup yields CDR1 ENHRY and CDR2 SYGVKD. CDR3 length: 16 residues. On this clone: Its specificity is not known.

This TCR was recovered from a woman aged 40 to 55 in good health and CMV-seropositive. Sequenced material: PBMCs. The genes are TRBV10-3 and TRBJ2-7, with TRBD1 matching over 8 bases. CDR3 loop: CAISETRTGRGDEQYF. The CDR3 DNA sequence: TGTGCCATCAGTGAGACGCGGACAGGGCGTGGAGACGAGCAGTACTTC.